Detailed here is one TCR beta chain. This clonotype was seen only a few times. It has no known antigen specificity. Base quality data are lacking; no much larger clone is found one base away. This sample is drawn from a study of T cells in Graves' hyperthyroidism and ophthalmopathy (dated by TCRdb to about 2019). Broadly, across the study: Peripheral blood samples were taken at initial diagnosis, before any treatment was given. A discovery cohort of roughly 100 patients, about 40 with Graves' ophthalmopathy and about 58 with stable Graves' hyperthyroidism, was used to find distinguishing TCR V-J signatures. Prospective prediction of ophthalmopathy was tested in an independent validation cohort of under 20 hyperthyroidism patients and 15 to 17 patients who later progressed to ophthalmopathy. The 90 or so discovery patients were randomly split 7:3 into training and test sets. The study also compared thyroid tissue and blood T-cell repertoires from roughly 6 Graves' hyperthyroidism patients. After sampling, hyperthyroidism patients received methimazole starting at 30 mg daily, and ophthalmopathy patients received high-dose intravenous methylprednisolone. The paper describes TCR Vbeta CDR3 sequencing of 120 to 150 peripheral blood samples, made up of 43 ophthalmopathy patients, around 73 hyperthyroidism patients and approximately 17 progressor patients.

Its CDR3 holds 16 amino acids, cysteine through phenylalanine. The only DNA kept is the CDR3, 48 bases in frame from the first base. Trimming leaves V shorter by 6 bases and J shorter by 2 bases, with the junction holding 6 bases beyond the gene matches. The TCR beta CDR3 regions were amplified from RNA transcripts. A first-round RT-PCR of the TCR CDR3 used the HTBI primer set with the Qiagen OneStep RT-PCR kit. Libraries were constructed in a second round of multiplex PCR, after which size selection and purification were carried out. Sequencing of the libraries was done on an Illumina HiSeq2000 using paired-end 100 bp reads. Under the source paper's analysis protocol: SOAPnuke was used to process the raw data, removing reads that contained adapters or uncalled bases, had a mean Phred below 15, or lacked an exact match to the constant primer or identifier. High-quality paired reads were merged with COPE v1.2.5, and unique nucleotide sequences were defined as clonotypes. Clonotypes were aligned to IMGT TRBV, TRBD and TRBJ reference segments using MiTCR v1.1. Only V-J combinations with frequency above 0.0001, covering about 99% of repertoires, were analysed. The TCS score was defined as F50 (clonal expansion) divided by E x V (chaos), with BLOSUM62-based TCRdist calculated between CDR3 peptides within each V-J. Welch's t-statistics and random forest reduced around 520 V-J features to roughly 13, which were used in a naive Bayes classifier (R e1071). Clones were called with MiXCR by TCRdb after fastp trimmed the public reads at Q25, and only in-frame beta chains were retained. Each entry is one CDR3 protein sequence, shown with its most common DNA and genes. V and J calls and clone size were set by TCRdb, not the authors. In this sample the table shows under 550,000 distinct CDR3 sequences, 15% to 20% of which occur a single time. Less than 55% of the sample is in the top ten clones.

What the research found in general, with its limitations: During validation, the model predicted progression to ophthalmopathy a median of around 6 months ahead of onset, with around 71% sensitivity and roughly 75% specificity. No statistical method was used to fix the sample size in advance, and group allocation was not hidden from the investigators. Most expanded thyroid clonotypes (frequency above 0.001) were also detected in blood, a finding suggesting that blood repertoires may reflect thyroid immune responses. A model built on a 13 V-J signature distinguished ophthalmopathy from stable hyperthyroidism, reaching 87.88% sensitivity and 81.08% specificity in cross-validation and 80%/75% in testing.

In the ophthalmopathy patients, disease was moderately to severely active, with a Clinical Activity Score of 3 or more, a NOSPECS grade of 4 or more, and a duration of less than 3 months. Exclusion was applied to patients with uncontrolled infections, other autoimmune diseases, pregnancy or lactation. Clinical symptoms, serum thyroxine and TRAb, thyroid ultrasound, and orbital computed tomography formed the basis for the diagnoses. PBMCs were isolated from about 9 ml of fresh peripheral blood by Ficoll-Paque density gradient centrifugation. Total RNA was extracted with Trizol reagent, and quality was checked on an Agilent 2100 Bioanalyzer.

The chain employs TRBV12-3 or TRBV12-4 and TRBJ2-6, with 8 middle bases fitting TRBD2. This TCR came from a man aged 35-49 years with Graves' ophthalmopathy. Sequencing input: blood. At the DNA level, the sequence is TGTGCCAGCAGGTCGCGGGGGGCGCCTGGGGCCAACGTCCTGACTTTC. This encodes CASRSRGAPGANVLTF.